This T cell receptor (beta chain) stems from a study of T-cell reconstitution after alpha-beta-depleted transplantation in children. Study findings and constraints: Reportedly, alpha-beta T cells present about two months post-transplant originated from several hundred expanded clones of graft origin. For some patients, TCRbeta diversity was high at day 60 because of recipient T cells and thymic progenitors that survived. One year after transplant, T-cell counts and diversity came mostly from newly produced T cells.

Unique molecular identifiers were built into the TCRbeta library. TCRdb itself ran the PCR reads through MiXCR, one entry per CDR3 protein. The table has 90,000 to 150,000 distinct CDR3 sequences, around 23% seen once. In this sample, this clonotype turned up a few times. Its antigen is as yet unknown. V shed 5 bases, J shed 2 bases, and the junction held 2 bases outside the gene matches. This CDR3 has 14 amino acids. The germline CDR1 and CDR2 sequences are MNHEY and SVGEGT. The sample consisted of PBMCs, mostly from graft donor cells, taken 180 days after TCRalphabeta/CD19-depleted stem cell transplant. The gene calls are TRBV6-2 or TRBV6-3 and TRBJ2-3, with TRBD1 identical over 9 bases. The sequence derives from a male patient under 10 years old who had a stem cell transplant for chronic granulomatous disease, so the T cells may come from the graft donor. CDR3 protein: CASSRDRATDTQYF. The DNA for the CDR3 is TGTGCCAGCAGTCGGGACAGGGCCACAGATACGCAGTATTTT.